This T cell receptor (beta chain) was obtained from a study of blood T cells in healthy people across ages. General study findings and limits: Age brought a roughly linear fall in TCR beta diversity measured per million T cells. Comparison with aged donors showed that long-lived donors had more naive CD4+ cells and higher diversity.

Trimming pared 1 base from V and 6 bases from J, leaving 7 bases between. The germline gives CDR1 SGHTA, CDR2 FQGNSA. The CDR3 loop spans 13 amino acids. PCR was performed a second time for about 7 to 11 cycles using a sample-barcoded 5' primer and a J-beta primer mix. TCRdb re-called the 5' RACE reads through MiXCR, storing one row per CDR3 protein. Here the sample spans about 1.4 million distinct CDR3 sequences, approximately 59% being singletons. This clonotype was detected only a few times. Its antigen is currently unknown. This clonotype was sampled from a man aged 18 to 35 in good health. Material: blood. This chain links TRBV7-2 with TRBJ2-1; D not resolved. The CDR3 sequence: CASSLGAPNEQFF. CDR3 nucleotide sequence: TGTGCCAGCAGCTTAGGTGCGCCCAATGAGCAGTTCTTC.